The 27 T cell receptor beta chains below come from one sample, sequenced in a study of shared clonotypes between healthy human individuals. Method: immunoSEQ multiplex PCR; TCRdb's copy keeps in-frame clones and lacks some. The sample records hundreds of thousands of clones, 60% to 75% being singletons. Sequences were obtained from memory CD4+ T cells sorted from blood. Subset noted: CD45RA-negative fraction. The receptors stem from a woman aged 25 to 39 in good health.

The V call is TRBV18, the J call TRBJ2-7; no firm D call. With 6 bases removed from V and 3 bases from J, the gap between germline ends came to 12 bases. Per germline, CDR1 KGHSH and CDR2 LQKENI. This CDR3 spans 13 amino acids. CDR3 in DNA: TGTGCCAGCTCCTTCGACGGTAGCTACGAGCAGTACTTC. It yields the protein CASSFDGSYEQYF.

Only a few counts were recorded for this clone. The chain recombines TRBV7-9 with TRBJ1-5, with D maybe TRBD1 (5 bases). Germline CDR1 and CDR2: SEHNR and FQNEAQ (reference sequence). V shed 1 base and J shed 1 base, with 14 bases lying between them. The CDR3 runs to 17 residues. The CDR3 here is CASSLGVQQGSNQPQHF. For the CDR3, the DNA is TGTGCCAGCAGCTTAGGGGTACAGCAGGGAAGCAATCAGCCCCAGCATTTT. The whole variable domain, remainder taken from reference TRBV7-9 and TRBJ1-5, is DTGVSQNPRHKITKRGQNVTFRCDPISEHNRLYWYRQTLGQGPEFLTYFQNEAQLEKSRLLSDRFSAERPKGSFSTLEIQRTEQGDSAMYLCASSLGVQQGSNQPQHFGDGTRLSIL.

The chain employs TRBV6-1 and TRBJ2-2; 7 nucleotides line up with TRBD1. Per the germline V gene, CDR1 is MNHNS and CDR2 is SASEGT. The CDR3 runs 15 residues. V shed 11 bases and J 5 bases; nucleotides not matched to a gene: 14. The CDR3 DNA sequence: TGTGCCGGAAGACCGGGACAGCTTGAGACCGGGGAGCTGTTTTTT. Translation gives CAGRPGQLETGELFF.

Written as DNA, the CDR3 is TGTGCCAGCAGCGAAGGATCGACTAGCGGGAACACCGGGGAGCTGTTTTTT. It specifies CASSEGSTSGNTGELFF. This sequence joins TRBV5-8 and TRBJ2-2, with 9 positions matching TRBD2. CDR3 length: 17 residues. Germline CDR1 and CDR2: SGHTS and YDEGEE. V lost 4 bases and J lost 1; bases outside the gene matches: 8.

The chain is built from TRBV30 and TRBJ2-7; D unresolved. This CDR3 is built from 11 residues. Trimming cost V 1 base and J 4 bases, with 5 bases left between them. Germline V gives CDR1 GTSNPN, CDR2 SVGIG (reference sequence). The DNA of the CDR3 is TGTGCCTGGAGTGACCGATACGAGCAGTACTTC. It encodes CAWSDRYEQYF.

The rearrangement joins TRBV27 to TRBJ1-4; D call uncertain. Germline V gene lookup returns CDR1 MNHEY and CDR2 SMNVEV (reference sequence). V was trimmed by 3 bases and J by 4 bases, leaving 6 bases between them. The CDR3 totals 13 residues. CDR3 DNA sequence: TGTGCCAGCAGTTTTAGCCATAATGAAAAACTGTTTTTT. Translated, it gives CASSFSHNEKLFF.

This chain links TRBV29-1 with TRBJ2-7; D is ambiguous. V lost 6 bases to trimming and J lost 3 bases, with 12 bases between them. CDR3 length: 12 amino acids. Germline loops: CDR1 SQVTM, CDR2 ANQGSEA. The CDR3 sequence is CSVGRTDYEQYF. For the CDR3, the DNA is TGCAGCGTCGGTAGGACCGACTACGAGCAGTACTTC.

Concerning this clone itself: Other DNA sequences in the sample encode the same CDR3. The CDR3 here is CASSLGLAEYNEQFF. The CDR3 nucleotides read TGCGCCAGCAGCTTGGGGCTAGCGGAGTACAATGAGCAGTTCTTC. The rearrangement links TRBV5-1 to TRBJ2-1; 7 bases match TRBD2. Germline values: CDR1 SGHRS, CDR2 YFSETQ. With 0 bases clipped from V and 4 bases from J, the junction kept 4 bases outside the gene matches. The CDR3 runs to 15 residues.

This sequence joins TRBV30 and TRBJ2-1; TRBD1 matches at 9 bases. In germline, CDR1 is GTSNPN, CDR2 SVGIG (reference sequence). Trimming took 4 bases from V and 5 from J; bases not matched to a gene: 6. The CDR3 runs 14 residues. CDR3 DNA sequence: TGTGCCTGGATAAAACAGGGGGCAGACAATGAGCAGTTCTTC. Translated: CAWIKQGADNEQFF.

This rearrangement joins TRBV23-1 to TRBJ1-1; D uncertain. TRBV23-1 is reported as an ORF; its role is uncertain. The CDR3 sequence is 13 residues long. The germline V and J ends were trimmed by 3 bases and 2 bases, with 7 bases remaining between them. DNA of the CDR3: TGCGCCAGCAGTCAGCTGGGTAACACTGAAGCTTTCTTT. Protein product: CASSQLGNTEAFF.

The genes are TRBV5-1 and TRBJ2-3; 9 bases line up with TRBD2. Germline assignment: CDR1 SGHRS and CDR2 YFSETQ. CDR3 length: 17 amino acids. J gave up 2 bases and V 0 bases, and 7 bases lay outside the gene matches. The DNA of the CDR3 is TGCGCCAGCAGCTTGGCCCCTAGCGGGACCGCCACAGATACGCAGTATTTT. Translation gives CASSLAPSGTATDTQYF.

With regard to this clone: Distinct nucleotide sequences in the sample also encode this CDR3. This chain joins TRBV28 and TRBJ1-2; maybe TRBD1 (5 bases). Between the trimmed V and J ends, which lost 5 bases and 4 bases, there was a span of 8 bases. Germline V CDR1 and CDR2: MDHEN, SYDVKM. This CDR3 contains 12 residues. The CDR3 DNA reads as TGTGCCAGCAGTCTCGGGGGCTATGGCTACACCTTC. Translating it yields CASSLGGYGYTF.

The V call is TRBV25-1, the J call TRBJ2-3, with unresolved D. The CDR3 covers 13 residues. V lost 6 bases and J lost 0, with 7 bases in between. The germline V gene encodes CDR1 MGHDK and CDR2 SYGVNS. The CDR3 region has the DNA TGTGCCAGCAGCCTGTTAAGCACAGATACGCAGTATTTT. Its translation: CASSLLSTDTQYF.

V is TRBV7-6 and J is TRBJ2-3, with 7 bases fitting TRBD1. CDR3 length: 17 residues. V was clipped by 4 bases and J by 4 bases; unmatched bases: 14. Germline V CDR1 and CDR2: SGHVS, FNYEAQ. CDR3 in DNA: TGTGCCAGCAGCTATGCCCCAGGGGGACCTCTGGCAGATACGCAGTATTTT. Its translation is CASSYAPGGPLADTQYF.

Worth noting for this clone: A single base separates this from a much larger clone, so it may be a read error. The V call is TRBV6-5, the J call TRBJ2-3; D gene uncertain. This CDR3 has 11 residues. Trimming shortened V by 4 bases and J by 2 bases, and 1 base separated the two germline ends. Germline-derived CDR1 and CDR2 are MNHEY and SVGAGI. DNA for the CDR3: TGTGCCAGCAGTTCCACAGATACGCAGTATTTT. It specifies CASSSTDTQYF.

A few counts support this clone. The CDR3 spells CASSLAGTFYGYTF. In nucleotides, the CDR3 is TGTGCCAGCAGTTTGGCGGGGACTTTCTATGGCTACACCTTC. The genes are TRBV28 and TRBJ1-2, with a weak D call TRBD1 (5 bases). The V end lost 3 bases, the J end lost 4 bases, and 12 bases lay between the germline ends. The CDR3 is made up of 14 amino acids. The germline V gene encodes CDR1 MDHEN and CDR2 SYDVKM.

In nucleotides, the CDR3 is TGTGCCAGCACCGGACTAGCGACATACGATGAGCAGTTCTTC. It encodes CASTGLATYDEQFF. The chain has TRBV2 and TRBJ2-1; 9 bases line up with TRBD2. The length of the CDR3 is 14 residues. The V gene end was trimmed by 7 bases and the J gene end by 8 bases; junction bases not matched to a gene: 9. CDR1 is SNHLY, CDR2 FYNNEI, per germline. Drawing the rest from reference TRBV2 and TRBJ2-1, the complete variable domain is EPEVTQTPSHQVTQMGQEVILRCVPISNHLYFYWYRQILGQKVEFLVSFYNNEISEKSEIFDDQFSVERPDGSNFTLKIRSTKLEDSAMYFCASTGLATYDEQFFGPGTRLTVL.

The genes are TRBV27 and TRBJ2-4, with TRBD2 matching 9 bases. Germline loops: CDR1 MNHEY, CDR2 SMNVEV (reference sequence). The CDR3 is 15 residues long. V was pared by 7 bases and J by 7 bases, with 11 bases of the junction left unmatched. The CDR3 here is CASTRLAATPNIQYF. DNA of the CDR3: TGTGCCAGCACCAGACTAGCGGCCACCCCTAACATTCAGTACTTC.

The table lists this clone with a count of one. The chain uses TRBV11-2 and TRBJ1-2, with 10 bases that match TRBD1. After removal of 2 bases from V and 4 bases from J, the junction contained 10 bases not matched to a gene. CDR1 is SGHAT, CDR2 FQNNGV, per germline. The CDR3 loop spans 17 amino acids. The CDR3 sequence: CASSLISPGQGLYGYTF. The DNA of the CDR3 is TGTGCCAGCAGCTTAATTAGTCCGGGACAGGGGCTCTATGGCTACACCTTC. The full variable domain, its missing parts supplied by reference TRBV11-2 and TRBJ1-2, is EAGVAQSPRYKIIEKRQSVAFWCNPISGHATLYWYQQILGQGPKLLIQFQNNGVVDDSQLPKDRFSAERLKGVDSTLKIQPAKLEDSAVYLCASSLISPGQGLYGYTFGSGTRLTVV.

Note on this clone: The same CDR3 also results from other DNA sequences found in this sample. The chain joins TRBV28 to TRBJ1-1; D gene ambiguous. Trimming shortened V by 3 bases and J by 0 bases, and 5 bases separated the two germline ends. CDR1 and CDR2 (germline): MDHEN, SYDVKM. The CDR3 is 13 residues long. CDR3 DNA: TGTGCCAGCAGTTTCTCAGTGAACACTGAAGCTTTCTTT. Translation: CASSFSVNTEAFF.

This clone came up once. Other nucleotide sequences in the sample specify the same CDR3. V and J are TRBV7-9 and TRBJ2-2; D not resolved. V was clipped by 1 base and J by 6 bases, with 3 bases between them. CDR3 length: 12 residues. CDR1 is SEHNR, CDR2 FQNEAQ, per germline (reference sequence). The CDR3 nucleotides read TGTGCCAGCAGCTTAGAGGCCGGGGAGCTGTTTTTT. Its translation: CASSLEAGELFF.

DNA of the CDR3: TGTGCCAGCGCTCGCGGACGGCGCCTCTACAATGAGCAGTTCTTC. Amino acids: CASARGRRLYNEQFF. J is TRBJ2-1 and V is TRBV5-6; D is unresolved. Germline CDR1 reads SGHDT; CDR2 reads YYEEEE. V lost 7 bases, J lost 3 bases, and 17 bases lay in between. There are 15 residues in the CDR3.

CDR3 amino acids: CASSPHTGGHTEAFF. CDR3 coding DNA: TGTGCCAGCAGTCCACACACAGGGGGCCACACTGAAGCTTTCTTT. This chain uses TRBV28 with TRBJ1-1; 9 nucleotides match TRBD1. The germline CDR1 and CDR2 sequences are MDHEN and SYDVKM. This CDR3 is 15 amino acids long. J lost 3 bases, V lost 5 bases, and 7 bases had no gene match.

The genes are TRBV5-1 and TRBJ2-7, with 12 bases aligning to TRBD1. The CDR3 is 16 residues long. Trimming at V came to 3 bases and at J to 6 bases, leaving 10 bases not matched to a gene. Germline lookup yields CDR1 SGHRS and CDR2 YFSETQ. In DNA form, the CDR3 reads TGCGCCAGCAGCTCCCGGGACAGGGGGCTTTCCGGCGAGCAGTACTTC. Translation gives CASSSRDRGLSGEQYF.

The CDR3 spells CASSLQLDNEQFF. The DNA for the CDR3 is TGCGCCAGCAGCTTGCAACTAGATAATGAGCAGTTCTTC. The V gene is TRBV5-1, the J gene TRBJ2-1, with a tentative D call TRBD2 (5 bases). Germline CDR1 and CDR2: SGHRS and YFSETQ. The CDR3 length is 13 residues. V was shortened by 1 base and J by 7 bases, with 9 bases between the two germline ends.

The DNA of the CDR3 is TGTGCCAGCAGTCATAAGAACTGGGACACTGAAGCTTTCTTT. Protein product: CASSHKNWDTEAFF. The chain is built from TRBV7-9 and TRBJ1-1; D gene unclear. The CDR3 runs to 14 residues. V lost 6 bases and J 3 bases, leaving 14 bases between the germline ends. Germline CDR1 reads SEHNR; CDR2 reads FQNEAQ (reference sequence).

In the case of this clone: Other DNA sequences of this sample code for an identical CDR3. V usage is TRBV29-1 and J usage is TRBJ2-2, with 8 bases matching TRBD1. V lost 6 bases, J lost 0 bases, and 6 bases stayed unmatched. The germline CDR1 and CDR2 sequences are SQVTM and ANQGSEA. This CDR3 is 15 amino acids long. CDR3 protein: CSVVPGQANTGELFF. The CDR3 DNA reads TGCAGCGTGGTACCGGGACAGGCGAACACCGGGGAGCTGTTTTTT.